A single sample gave rise to the 3 T cell receptor beta chains below, sequenced in a study of T-cell memory formation after mild COVID-19. Using its own MiXCR run on the 5' RACE reads, TCRdb lists one record per CDR3 protein. Among around 300,000 distinct CDR3 sequences listed, more than 13% were seen once. Input material: PBMCs or a T cell subset sorted from them (not recorded which). The receptors stem from a man aged 18 to 30 who had mild COVID-19 (a few samples of this study predate the infection). Cell type and time point are not known.

The CDR3 DNA reads TGTGCCAGCAGTTCCCCGGGGGGCGCGGGTAGACCTGAAGCTTTCTTT. This gives the protein CASSSPGGAGRPEAFF. V and J are TRBV28 and TRBJ1-1, with a possible D match to TRBD1 (6 bases). CDR1 MDHEN and CDR2 SYDVKM come from the germline V gene. Trimming removed 4 bases from V and 6 bases from J, with 21 bases in between. There are 16 residues in the CDR3.

V and J are TRBV20-1 and TRBJ2-5, with TRBD2 identical over 12 bases. CDR1 and CDR2 (germline): DFQATT, SNEGSKA (reference sequence). This CDR3 is built from 13 residues. Trimming cost V 6 bases and J 5 bases; bases outside gene matches: 4. The CDR3 protein is CSAPSGGAETQYF. The DNA for the CDR3 is TGCAGTGCCCCTAGCGGGGGGGCCGAGACCCAGTACTTC.

This clonotype was seen more than once but under ten times. CDR3 in amino acids: CSARRTGEAFF. In DNA form, the CDR3 reads TGCAGTGCTCGACGGACGGGTGAAGCTTTCTTT. The chain couples TRBV20-1 to TRBJ1-1; unclear D gene. The germline CDR1 and CDR2 sequences are DFQATT and SNEGSKA (reference sequence). The CDR3 spans 11 residues. The germline V and J ends were trimmed by 5 bases and 7 bases, with 11 bases remaining between them.